This record concerns one T cell receptor beta chain sequence. Its antigen is still unknown. It was with 60 Vbeta and 13 Jbeta primers that the PCR ran. In the authors' workflow: There were 80 million to 95 million unique TCR beta chains by a later count, and about 12 million of them were shared. TCRdb's copy holds only in-frame clones and misses some; the assay was immunoSEQ multiplex PCR. The D gene and trimming were derived from the DNA, and the V and J assignments and clone size from that table. The sample gives about 150,000 clones, 80% to 90% of which show up once; about 2.4% is in the top ten. This sample was included in a study of cytomegalovirus exposure and HLA in healthy donors. The germline CDR1 and CDR2 sequences are MNHEY and SVGAGI. V lost 8 bases, J lost 6 bases, and 4 bases stayed unmatched. The CDR3 has 13 amino acids. General study findings and limits: In presence/absence analyses, roughly uniform sequencing depth across donors was assumed. Prediction of most subjects' HLA-A and HLA-B alleles by TCR beta sequences was reportedly accurate. Among donors in an Asian-associated ancestry cluster, a later analysis reportedly found fewer N-insertions than the roughly 700-donor mean.

V gene TRBV6-5 combines with J gene TRBJ1-6, with 7 bases that match TRBD1. Material: PBMCs. The receptor's source is a male donor in good health and CMV-seronegative. CDR3 sequence (DNA): TGTGCCAGCCGGGGACAGCCTAATTCACCCCTCCACTTT. Translation: CASRGQPNSPLHF.